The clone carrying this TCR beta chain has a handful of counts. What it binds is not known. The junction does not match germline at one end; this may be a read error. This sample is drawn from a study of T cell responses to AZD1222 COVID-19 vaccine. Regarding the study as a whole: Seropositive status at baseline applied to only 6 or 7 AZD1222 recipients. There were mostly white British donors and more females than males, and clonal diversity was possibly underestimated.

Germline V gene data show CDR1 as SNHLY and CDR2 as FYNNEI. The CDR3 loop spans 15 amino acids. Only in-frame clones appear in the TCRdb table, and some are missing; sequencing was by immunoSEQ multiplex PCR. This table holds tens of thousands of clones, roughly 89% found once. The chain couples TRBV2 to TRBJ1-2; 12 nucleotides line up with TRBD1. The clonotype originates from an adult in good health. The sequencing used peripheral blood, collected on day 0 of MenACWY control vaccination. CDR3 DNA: TGTGCCAGCAGGGAAGGGACAGGGGGCGCGGTTGGCTACACCTTC. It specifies CASREGTGGAVGYTF.